The entry that follows covers one T cell receptor beta chain sequence. The length of the CDR3 is 15 residues. The germline V gene has CDR1 KGHSH and CDR2 LQKENI. Trimming left V 3 bases short and J 1 base short, with 12 bases between. This entry belongs to a study of blood T cell repertoires in COVID-19. The overall study: There were acute and convalescent COVID-19 samples, and they came from the United States, Italy and Spain.

The table came from immunoSEQ multiplex PCR; TCRdb's copy has only in-frame clones and leaves some out. Counted here are over 250,000 clones, more than 80% occurring once; the ten biggest clones make up 6% to 8%. In Seattle, patients joined the study during active infection and were tracked longitudinally. Sequencing was done on a sample of peripheral blood. This sequence joins TRBV18 and TRBJ1-1; no clear D gene. The receptor's source is a woman in her 50s with COVID-19, enrolled during active disease. The CDR3 DNA is TGTGCCAGCTCACCCGGAGGCCACCGGAACACTGAAGCTTTCTTT. This sequence encodes CASSPGGHRNTEAFF.